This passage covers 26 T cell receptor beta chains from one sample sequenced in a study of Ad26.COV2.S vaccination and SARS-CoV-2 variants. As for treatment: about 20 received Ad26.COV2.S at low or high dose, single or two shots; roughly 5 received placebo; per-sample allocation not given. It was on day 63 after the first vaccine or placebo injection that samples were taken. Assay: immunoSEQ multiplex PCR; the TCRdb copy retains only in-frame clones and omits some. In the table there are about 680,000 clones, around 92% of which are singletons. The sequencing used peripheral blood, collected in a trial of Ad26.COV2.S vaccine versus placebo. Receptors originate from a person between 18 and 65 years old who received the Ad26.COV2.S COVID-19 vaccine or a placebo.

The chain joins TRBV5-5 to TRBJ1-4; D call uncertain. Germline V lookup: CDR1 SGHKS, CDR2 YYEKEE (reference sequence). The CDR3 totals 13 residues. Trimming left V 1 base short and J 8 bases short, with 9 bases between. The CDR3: CASSLNRGEKLFF. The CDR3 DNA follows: TGTGCCAGCAGCTTGAACCGTGGGGAAAAACTGTTTTTT.

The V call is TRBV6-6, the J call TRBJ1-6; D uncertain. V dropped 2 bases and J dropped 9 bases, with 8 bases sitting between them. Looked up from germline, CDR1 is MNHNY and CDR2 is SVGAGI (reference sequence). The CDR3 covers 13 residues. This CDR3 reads CASSYGEGSPLHF. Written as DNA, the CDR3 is TGTGCCAGCAGTTACGGAGAGGGTTCACCCCTCCACTTT.

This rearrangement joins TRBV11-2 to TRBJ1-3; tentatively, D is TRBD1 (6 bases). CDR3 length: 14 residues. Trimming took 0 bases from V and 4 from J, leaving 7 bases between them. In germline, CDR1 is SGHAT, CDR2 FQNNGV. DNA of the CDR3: TGTGCCAGCAGCTTAGAGGACAGCGGAAACACCATATATTTT. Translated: CASSLEDSGNTIYF.

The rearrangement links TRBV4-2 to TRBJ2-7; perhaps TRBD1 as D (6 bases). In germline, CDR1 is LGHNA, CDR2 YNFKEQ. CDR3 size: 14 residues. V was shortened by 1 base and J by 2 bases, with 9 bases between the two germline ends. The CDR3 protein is CASSQGGPPYEQYF. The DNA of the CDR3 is TGTGCCAGCAGCCAAGGGGGGCCCCCCTACGAGCAGTACTTC.

CDR3 nucleotide sequence: TGTGCTAGTGGTTCCCCCGAGACTAGCGGACCCCTCTATACGCAGTATTTT. Residues: CASGSPETSGPLYTQYF. The genes are TRBV12-5 and TRBJ2-3, with 9 bases lining up with TRBD2. The J segment lost 7 bases and the V segment lost 4 bases, leaving 15 bases of the junction unmatched. Germline V lookup: CDR1 LGHNT, CDR2 FRNRAP. The CDR3 loop spans 17 amino acids.

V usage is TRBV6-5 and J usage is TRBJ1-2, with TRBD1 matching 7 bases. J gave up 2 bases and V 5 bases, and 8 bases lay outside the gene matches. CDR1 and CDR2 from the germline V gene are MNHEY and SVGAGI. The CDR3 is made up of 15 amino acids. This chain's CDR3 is CASSTPGQENYGYTF. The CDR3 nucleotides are TGTGCCAGCAGTACACCCGGACAGGAAAACTATGGCTACACCTTC.

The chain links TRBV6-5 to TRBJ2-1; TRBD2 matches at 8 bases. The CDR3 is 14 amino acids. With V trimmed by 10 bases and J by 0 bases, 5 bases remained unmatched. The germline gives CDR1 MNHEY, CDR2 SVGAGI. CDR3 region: CAIRRGDSYNEQFF. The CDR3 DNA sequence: TGTGCCATCCGGCGGGGGGACTCCTACAATGAGCAGTTCTTC.

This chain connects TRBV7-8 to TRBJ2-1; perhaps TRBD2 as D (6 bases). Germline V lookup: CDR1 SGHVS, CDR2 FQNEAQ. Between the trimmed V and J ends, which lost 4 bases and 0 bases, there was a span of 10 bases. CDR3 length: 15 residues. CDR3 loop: CASSSTRGSYNEQFF. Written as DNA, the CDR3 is TGTGCCAGCAGCTCGACTAGGGGCTCCTACAATGAGCAGTTCTTC.

The chain's CDR3 is CASSQRAGGRYEQYF. The DNA for the CDR3 is TGCGCCAGCAGCCAACGTGCGGGGGGACGATACGAGCAGTACTTC. The rearrangement uses TRBV4-1 and TRBJ2-7; 8 bases map to TRBD2. After removal of 2 bases from V and 4 bases from J, the junction contained 7 bases not matched to a gene. Germline CDR1 and CDR2: MGHRA and YSYEKL. This CDR3 has 15 amino acids.

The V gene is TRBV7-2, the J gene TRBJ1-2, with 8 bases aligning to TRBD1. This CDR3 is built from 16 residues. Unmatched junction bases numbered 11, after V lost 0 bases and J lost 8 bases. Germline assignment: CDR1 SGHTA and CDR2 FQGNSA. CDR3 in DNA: TGTGCCAGCAGCTTAGCCTCAGGGGGCAATGCTGGCGGCTACACCTTC. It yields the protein CASSLASGGNAGGYTF.

The CDR3 DNA follows: TGTGCCAGCAGCTTAGGGCAAGGGATTCAGCCCCAGCATTTT. Translation gives CASSLGQGIQPQHF. The chain is built from TRBV7-2 and TRBJ1-5; D gene uncertain. CDR3 length equals 14 residues. Between the trimmed V and J ends, which lost 1 base and 6 bases, there was a span of 10 bases. Germline loops: CDR1 SGHTA, CDR2 FQGNSA.

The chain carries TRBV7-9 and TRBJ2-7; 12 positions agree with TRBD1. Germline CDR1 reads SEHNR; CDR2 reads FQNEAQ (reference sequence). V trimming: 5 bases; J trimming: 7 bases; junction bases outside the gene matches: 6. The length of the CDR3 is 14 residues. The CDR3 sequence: CASSPGQGAQEQYF. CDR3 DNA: TGTGCCAGCAGCCCGGGACAGGGGGCGCAAGAGCAGTACTTC. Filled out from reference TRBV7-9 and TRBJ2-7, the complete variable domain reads DTGVSQNPRHKITKRGQNVTFRCDPISEHNRLYWYRQTLGQGPEFLTYFQNEAQLEKSRLLSDRFSAERPKGSFSTLEIQRTEQGDSAMYLCASSPGQGAQEQYFGPGTRLTVT.

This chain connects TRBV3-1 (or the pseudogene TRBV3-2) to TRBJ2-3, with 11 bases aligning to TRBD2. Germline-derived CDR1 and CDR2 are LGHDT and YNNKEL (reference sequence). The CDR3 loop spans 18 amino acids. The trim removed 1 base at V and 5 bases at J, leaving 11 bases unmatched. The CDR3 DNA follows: TGTGCCAGCAGCCAAGGACTAGCGGGGCAGCTATTTAGAGATACGCAGTATTTT. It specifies CASSQGLAGQLFRDTQYF.

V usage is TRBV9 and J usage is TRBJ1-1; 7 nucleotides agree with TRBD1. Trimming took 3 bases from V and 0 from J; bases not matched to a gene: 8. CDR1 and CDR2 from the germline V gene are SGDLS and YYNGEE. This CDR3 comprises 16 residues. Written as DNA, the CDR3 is TGTGCCAGCAGCGCGCTCCGACAGGGAATGAACACTGAAGCTTTCTTT. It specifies CASSALRQGMNTEAFF. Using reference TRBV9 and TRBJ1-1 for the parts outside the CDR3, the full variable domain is DSGVTQTPKHLITATGQRVTLRCSPRSGDLSVYWYQQSLDQGLQFLIQYYNGEERAKGNILERFSAQQFPDLHSELNLSSLELGDSALYFCASSALRQGMNTEAFFGQGTRLTVV.

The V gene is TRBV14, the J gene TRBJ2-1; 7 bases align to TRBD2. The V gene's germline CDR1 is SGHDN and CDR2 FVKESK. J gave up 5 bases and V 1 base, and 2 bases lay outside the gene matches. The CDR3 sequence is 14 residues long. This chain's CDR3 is CASSQGLADNEQFF. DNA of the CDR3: TGTGCCAGCAGCCAAGGGCTAGCGGACAATGAGCAGTTCTTC.

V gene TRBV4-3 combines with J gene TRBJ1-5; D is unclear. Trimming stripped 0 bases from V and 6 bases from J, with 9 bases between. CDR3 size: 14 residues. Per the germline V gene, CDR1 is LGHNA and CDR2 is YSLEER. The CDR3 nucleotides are TGCGCCAGCAGCCAAGACCCAGAGGGTCAGCCCCAGCATTTT. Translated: CASSQDPEGQPQHF.

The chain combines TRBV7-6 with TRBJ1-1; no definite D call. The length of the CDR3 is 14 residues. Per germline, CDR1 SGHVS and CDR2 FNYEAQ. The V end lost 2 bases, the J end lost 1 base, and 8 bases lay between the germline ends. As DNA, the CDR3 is TGTGCCAGCAGCTTACCGGGTTGGAACACTGAAGCTTTCTTT. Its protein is CASSLPGWNTEAFF.

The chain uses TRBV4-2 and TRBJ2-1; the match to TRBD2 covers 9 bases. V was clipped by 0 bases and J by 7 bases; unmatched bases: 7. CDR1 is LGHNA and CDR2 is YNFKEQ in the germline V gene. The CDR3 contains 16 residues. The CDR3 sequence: CASSQDPSGNGNEQFF. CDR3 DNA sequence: TGTGCCAGCAGCCAAGATCCTAGCGGGAACGGAAATGAGCAGTTCTTC.

The CDR3 region has the DNA TGCAGTGCTAGTTACGGAAACACCATATATTTT. It is translated as CSASYGNTIYF. The chain carries TRBV20-1 and TRBJ1-3; D unclear. The CDR3 length is 11 residues. V shed 3 bases and J shed 4 bases, with 4 bases lying between them. CDR1 DFQATT and CDR2 SNEGSKA come from the germline V gene (reference sequence).

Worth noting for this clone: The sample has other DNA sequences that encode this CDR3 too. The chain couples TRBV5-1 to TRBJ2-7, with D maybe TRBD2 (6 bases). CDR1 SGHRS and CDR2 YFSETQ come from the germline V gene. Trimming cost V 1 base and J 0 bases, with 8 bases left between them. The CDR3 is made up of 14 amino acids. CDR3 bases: TGCGCCAGCAGCTTGTCCGGGAGCTCCTACGAGCAGTACTTC. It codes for CASSLSGSSYEQYF. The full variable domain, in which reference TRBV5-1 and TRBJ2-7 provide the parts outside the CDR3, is KAGVTQTPRYLIKTRGQQVTLSCSPISGHRSVSWYQQTPGQGLQFLFEYFSETQRNKGNFPGRFSGRQFSNSRSEMNVSTLELGDSALYLCASSLSGSSYEQYFGPGTRLTVT.

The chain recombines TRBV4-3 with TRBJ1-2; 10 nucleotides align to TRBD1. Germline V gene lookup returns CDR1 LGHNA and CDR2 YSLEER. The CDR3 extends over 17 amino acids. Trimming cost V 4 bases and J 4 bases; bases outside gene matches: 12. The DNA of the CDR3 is TGCGCCAGCAGCCCGAGGACAGGGGGAAAACCTATCTATGGCTACACCTTC. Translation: CASSPRTGGKPIYGYTF.

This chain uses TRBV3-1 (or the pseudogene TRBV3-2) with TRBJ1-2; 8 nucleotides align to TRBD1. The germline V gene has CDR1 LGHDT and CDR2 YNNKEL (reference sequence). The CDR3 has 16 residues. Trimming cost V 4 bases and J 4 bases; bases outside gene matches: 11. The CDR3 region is CASSLPGQGTGYGYTF. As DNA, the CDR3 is TGTGCCAGCAGCCTCCCCGGACAGGGTACAGGCTATGGCTACACCTTC.

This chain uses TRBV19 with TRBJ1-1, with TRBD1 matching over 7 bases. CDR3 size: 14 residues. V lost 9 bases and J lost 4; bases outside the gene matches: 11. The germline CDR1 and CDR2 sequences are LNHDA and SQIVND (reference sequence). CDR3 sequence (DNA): TGTGCCAGCTATCCCCAGGGGGTCCTCACTGAAGCTTTCTTT. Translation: CASYPQGVLTEAFF.

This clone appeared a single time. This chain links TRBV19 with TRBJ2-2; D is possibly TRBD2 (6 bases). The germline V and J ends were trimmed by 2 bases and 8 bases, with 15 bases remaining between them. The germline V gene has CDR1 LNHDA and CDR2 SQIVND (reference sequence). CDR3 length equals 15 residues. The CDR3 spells CASSIFSGVGGELFF. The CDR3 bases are TGTGCCAGTAGTATATTCTCGGGAGTTGGAGGGGAGCTGTTTTTT. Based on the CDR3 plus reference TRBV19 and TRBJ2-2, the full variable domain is DGGITQSPKYLFRKEGQNVTLSCEQNLNHDAMYWYRQDPGQGLRLIYYSQIVNDFQKGDIAEGYSVSREKKESFPLTVTSAQKNPTAFYLCASSIFSGVGGELFFGEGSRLTVL.

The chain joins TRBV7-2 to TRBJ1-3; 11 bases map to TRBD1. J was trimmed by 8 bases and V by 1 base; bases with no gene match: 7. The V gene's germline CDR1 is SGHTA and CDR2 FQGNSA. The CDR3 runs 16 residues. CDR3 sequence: CASSLGSRTGGYTIYF. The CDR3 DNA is TGTGCCAGCAGCTTAGGGTCCCGGACAGGGGGCTACACCATATATTTT.

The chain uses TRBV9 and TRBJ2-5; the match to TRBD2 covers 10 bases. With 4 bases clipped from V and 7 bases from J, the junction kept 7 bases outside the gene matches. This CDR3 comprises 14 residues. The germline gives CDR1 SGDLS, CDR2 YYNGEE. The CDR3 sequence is CASSKLAGYGTQYF. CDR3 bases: TGTGCCAGCAGCAAACTAGCGGGGTATGGGACCCAGTACTTC.